Listed below are T cell receptor beta chains from one sample, sequenced in a study of CD8+ T cells in alopecia areata. Repertoires were generated with immunoSEQ multiplex PCR, while TCRdb's copy carries only in-frame clones and drops some. Of hundreds of thousands of clones listed, 35% to 40% are singletons. Sample: CD4+ T cells sorted from blood, taken between weeks 30 and 35, from a patient treated with tofacitinib. Receptors were obtained from a human donor with alopecia areata. The CDR3 runs from the conserved cysteine through the conserved F or W. Each record gives: clone size, D gene, V gene, J gene, CDR3 DNA, CDR3 protein. A D gene is named only where the DNA matches it firmly. Some rows have no size entry. The others give once, few or many, or a class for an expanded clone.

-,TRBD1,TRBV13,TRBJ1-1,TGTGCCAGCAGCTTCCAGGGGGGCACTGAAGCTTTCTTT,CASSFQGGTEAFF
-,-,TRBV10-3,TRBJ2-7,TGTGCCATCAGTGGGGGGGGCGCTCCTAACGAGCAGTACTTC,CAISGGGAPNEQYF
-,-,TRBV27,TRBJ1-2,TGTGCCAGCAGTTTAAGGGGGGCTGAGGGCTACACCTTC,CASSLRGAEGYTF
-,-,TRBV19,TRBJ1-6,TGTGCCAGTAGTATGCGGTCGGATAATTCACCCCTCCACTTT,CASSMRSDNSPLHF
few,TRBD2,TRBV10-3,TRBJ2-7,TGTGCCATCAGTGAAGGGCTAGCGGGAGACTACGAGCAGTACTTC,CAISEGLAGDYEQYF
few,-,TRBV5-1,TRBJ1-1,TGCGCCAGCAGCTTGATAACGGGGACTGAAGCTTTCTTT,CASSLITGTEAFF
-,-,TRBV29-1,TRBJ1-1,TGCAGCGTTTATGACACCTCACCCAGATACACTGAAGCTTTCTTT,CSVYDTSPRYTEAFF
-,-,TRBV9,TRBJ2-5,TGTGCCAGCAGCGTAGGGGCAGGCCGGGTGTACTTC,CASSVGAGRVYF
few,-,TRBV5-1,TRBJ2-1,TGCGCCAGCAGCTTGCCGGGGGCCCACAATGAGCAGTTCTTC,CASSLPGAHNEQFF
few,-,TRBV10-1,TRBJ2-7,TGCGCCAGTAGCCAGGGAAGTCTCGGCTACGAGCAGTACTTC,CASSQGSLGYEQYF
few,-,TRBV11-2,TRBJ2-2,TGTGCCAGCAGCCGTAGGGGGATGGGTACCACCGGGGAGCTGTTTTTT,CASSRRGMGTTGELFF
-,-,TRBV27,TRBJ2-1,TGTGCCAGCAGTCAACGTCCCAATGAGCAGTTCTTC,CASSQRPNEQFF
-,TRBD2,TRBV11-1,TRBJ2-1,TGTGCCAGCAGCTTAGGGGTCCTAGCGGGAAAGGATGAGCAGTTCTTC,CASSLGVLAGKDEQFF
-,-,TRBV5-1,TRBJ2-6,TGCGCCAGCAGGCAGGCTTCTGGGGCCAACGTCCTGACTTTC,CASRQASGANVLTF
-,-,TRBV7-3,TRBJ1-2,TGTGCCAGCAGCTCTGACAGTTTCAGGGACTATGGCTACACCTTC,CASSSDSFRDYGYTF
-,-,TRBV5-8,TRBJ2-5,TGTGCCAGCAGCTTAAGAGGGCTACCTGGGGAGACCCAGTACTTC,CASSLRGLPGETQYF
-,TRBD1,TRBV29-1,TRBJ2-7,TGCAGCGTTGGACCGACAGGGGGCGGCTACGAGCAGTACTTC,CSVGPTGGGYEQYF
few,TRBD2,TRBV4-1,TRBJ2-3,TGCGCCAGCAGCCAAGATGTCCTAGCGGGAGAAGTTGCAGATACGCAGTATTTT,CASSQDVLAGEVADTQYF
-,-,TRBV5-1,TRBJ2-7,TGCGCCAGCAGCTTAAACAGTTACGAGCAGTACTTC,CASSLNSYEQYF
-,TRBD1,TRBV19,TRBJ1-1,TGTGCCAGTAGTATTGGGGACAGGGTAGGTATGAACACTGAAGCTTTCTTT,CASSIGDRVGMNTEAFF
-,TRBD1,TRBV14,TRBJ2-5,TGTGCCAGCAGCCAAGTGGGAGCGGCAGGGGGCCGGGAGACCCAGTACTTC,CASSQVGAAGGRETQYF
-,-,TRBV5-4,TRBJ1-2,TGTGCCAGCAGCCAAAGACAGACAAGGGGTGGCTATGGCTACACCTTC,CASSQRQTRGGYGYTF
-,TRBD1,TRBV30,TRBJ1-2,TGTGCCTGGAGTCGGGACAGGGGTTATGGCTACACCTTC,CAWSRDRGYGYTF
-,-,TRBV7-9,TRBJ1-5,TGTGCCAGCAGCTTAGAGGGGTTGCGTCAGCCCCAGCATTTT,CASSLEGLRQPQHF
-,TRBD1,TRBV4-1,TRBJ2-7,TGCGCCAGCAGCCTAACCGGGACAGGGGCCTACGAGCAGTACTTC,CASSLTGTGAYEQYF
few,-,TRBV30,TRBJ1-4,TGTGCCTGGAGTCGGGACGGGGCAACTAATGAAAAACTGTTTTTT,CAWSRDGATNEKLFF
-,-,TRBV30,TRBJ2-1,TGTGCCTGGAGTGTTCGCGGTGGGAGCTCCTACAATGAGCAGTTCTTC,CAWSVRGGSSYNEQFF
-,-,TRBV10-3,TRBJ2-4,TGTGCCATCAGTGAGTCAGGGGACCTGGGGCTTCAGTACTTC,CAISESGDLGLQYF
-,TRBD1,TRBV18,TRBJ1-5,TGTGCCAGCGCCGCGATGACAGGGAACTACTTGGGCGCTCAGCCCCAGCATTTT,CASAAMTGNYLGAQPQHF
-,-,TRBV7-9,TRBJ1-5,TGTGCCAGCAGTCCCGGAGCCAATCAGCCCCAGCATTTT,CASSPGANQPQHF